This TCR beta chain is drawn from a study of CD8+ T cells in alopecia areata. This clone was counted between two and nine times. Its antigen is as yet unknown. The treatment here: oral pan-JAK inhibitor, 5-10 mg twice daily. V was clipped by 0 bases and J by 2 bases, with 14 bases between them. Germline CDR1 is MGHRA and CDR2 is YSYEKL. This CDR3 has 17 amino acids. TCR sequencing used cDNA made by reverse transcription of extracted RNA. Measured with immunoSEQ multiplex PCR; TCRdb has only the in-frame clones, and not every one. The table includes 190,000 or so clones, about 62% detected once. Study-level results: Tofacitinib significantly decreased scalp clonality and expanded CD8+ clones among top 100. Mouse data revealed clearer TCR sharing than patient data did, a gap possibly tied to HLA.

The TCR originated in a human donor with alopecia areata. Sequencing used CD4+ T cells sorted from blood, obtained at week 24, from a patient treated with tofacitinib. The chain carries TRBV4-1 and TRBJ2-1; weak D call: TRBD2 (6 bases). CDR3 region: CASSQEYSGSAYNEQFF. The CDR3 DNA sequence: TGCGCCAGCAGCCAAGAATACTCCGGGAGCGCCTACAATGAGCAGTTCTTC.